This TCR beta chain was sequenced in a study of T-cell memory formation after mild COVID-19. MiXCR, run by TCRdb on the 5' RACE reads, gives a single entry per CDR3 protein. The sample records about 320,000 distinct CDR3 sequences, around 15% being singletons. Study results and limitations: Clones which contracted sat mainly in CM and EM if CD4+, and in EMRA if CD8+.

In regard to this clonotype: Its antigen remains unidentified.

The clonotype was recovered from a man aged 18 to 30 who had mild COVID-19 (a few samples of this study predate the infection). Cell type and time point are not known. The sequencing sample was made of PBMCs or a T cell subset sorted from them (not recorded which).

CDR3 in amino acids: CASSGRGVTEAFF. The CDR3 DNA follows: TGTGCCAGCAGTGGCAGGGGGGTAACTGAAGCTTTCTTT. V gene TRBV6-1 combines with J gene TRBJ1-1, with 7 nucleotides matching TRBD1. Germline V lookup: CDR1 MNHNS, CDR2 SASEGT. This CDR3 is built from 13 residues. After removal of 4 bases from V and 5 bases from J, the junction contained 4 bases not matched to a gene.